This T cell receptor (beta chain) was identified during a study of blood T cell repertoires in COVID-19 (dated by TCRdb to 2020 to 2022). Study-wide context: Collaborator samples came from the United States, Italy and Spain and covered acute and convalescent phases of COVID-19. The material from the prospective study consisted of cDNA or gDNA derived from T cells, B-cell-depleted T cells, or PBMCs. Deeply sampled blood TCRbeta repertoires from subjects exposed to, actively infected with, or recovered from COVID-19 were included in the dataset. The repertoires were released in a freely available public database meant as a resource for research on the immune response to SARS-CoV-2. Samples came from the ongoing ImmuneRACE study (first 160 participants) plus 1,254 subjects from 6 global collaborators. The sample metadata nearly always contained a de-identified subject ID, COVID-19 status, age in years and sex. Where available, HLA class I and class II types were taken from metadata supplied by the sample provider and were not determined by assay-based typing. Beyond this particular receptor, the publication reports: Clinical and demographic metadata were provided uncurated, with the amount varying by source and participant.

Cut back by 0 bases and 1 base, the V and J ends lie 6 bases apart. The CDR3 numbers 14 residues from cysteine through phenylalanine. The sequence is cut down to CDR3 DNA, 42 bases in frame from base 1. From the germline V gene, CDR1 is SGHAT and CDR2 is FQNNGV. The immunoSEQ Assay, a bias-controlled multiplex PCR, was used to amplify TCRbeta CDR3 regions from genomic DNA. As for the original processing: Within the assay, amplification of reference gene primers was used to estimate how many nucleated cells each sample contained. To quantify the absolute abundance of each unique TCRbeta CDR3 rearrangement, sequence reads were collapsed and filtered. For each sample, productive Simpson clonality was calculated as the square root of Simpson's diversity index over productive rearrangements. TCRdb stores this immuneACCESS table with in-frame sequences only. Part of the clones is absent; in the studies checked, under half of the shortfall reflects unresolved V genes, and no reason is known for the rest. Clone size and the V and J calls come from that table; the DNA yielded D and trimming. The sample table holds under 250,000 clones, of which 85% to 90% were seen once. Of the sample, more than 6.5% falls within the top ten clones.

Regarding this clone: Its cognate antigen has yet to be identified. Base qualities were left out, and no much larger clone turns up one base away.

The collaborating institutions used their own protocols to collect whole blood in K2EDTA tubes. For TCRbeta analysis, collaborator samples were shipped as frozen whole blood, as isolated PBMCs, or as DNA extracted from either sample type. The specimen sequenced was peripheral blood. The TCR comes from a woman in her seventies with active or convalescent COVID-19. Recombination connected TRBV11-2 to TRBJ1-1; there is no confident call for the D gene. The DNA reads TGTGCCAGCAGCTTAGAAAGCTCGAACACTGAAGCTTTCTTT. This encodes CASSLESSNTEAFF.